This T cell receptor (beta chain) was identified during a study of OX40 agonist ivuxolimab in advanced cancers. About this clone: What it recognizes is unknown.

Study conclusions and caveats: It was not determined which antigens were specifically recognized by the peripheral T cells that had undergone clonal expansion. On average, CD8+ T cells had more expanded clones than CD4+.

Sequencing was performed with immunoSEQ multiplex PCR; in TCRdb, only in-frame clones are kept and a portion is missing. The sample holds roughly 60,000 clones; about 85% are singletons and the top ten take about 4.5%. This CDR3 region has 14 residues. V was trimmed by 0 bases and J by 5 bases, leaving 9 bases between them. In germline, CDR1 is SGHRS, CDR2 YFSETQ. This rearrangement joins TRBV5-1 to TRBJ1-5; TRBD1 might be the D (5 bases). The material sequenced was CD4+ or CD8+ T cells sorted from blood, taken in a trial of the OX40 agonist ivuxolimab. The clonotype originates from an adult with an advanced solid tumor such as melanoma, head and neck, liver or kidney cancer. The CDR3, as DNA: TGCGCCAGCAGCTTGGACAGGCGGGATCAGCCCCAGCATTTT. Protein: CASSLDRRDQPQHF. Combining the CDR3 with reference TRBV5-1 and TRBJ1-5 gives the whole variable domain KAGVTQTPRYLIKTRGQQVTLSCSPISGHRSVSWYQQTPGQGLQFLFEYFSETQRNKGNFPGRFSGRQFSNSRSEMNVSTLELGDSALYLCASSLDRRDQPQHFGDGTRLSIL.